The entry below gives a single T cell receptor beta chain sequence along with its context. Its antigen is unidentified. This specimen comes from a study of T cell responses to AZD1222 COVID-19 vaccine. Findings and caveats of the study: Among the donors, most were white British and more were female, and clonal diversity was possibly underestimated.

Libraries were prepared by immunoSEQ multiplex PCR; TCRdb keeps only in-frame clonotypes and omits some of them. The data show 150,000 to 200,000 clones, with approximately 92% seen just once and 1% to 1.5% held by the top ten. The CDR3 has 11 residues. The V and J ends lost 5 bases and 8 bases respectively, with 7 bases between them. CDR1 and CDR2 (germline): MDHEN, SYDVKM. The V and J genes are TRBV28 and TRBJ1-3; no definite D call. The sequenced sample was peripheral blood, obtained on day 0 of AZD1222 vaccination. This sequence originates from an adult in good health. CDR3 DNA: TGTGCCAGCAGTAGTTACCACACCATATATTTT. It encodes CASSSYHTIYF.